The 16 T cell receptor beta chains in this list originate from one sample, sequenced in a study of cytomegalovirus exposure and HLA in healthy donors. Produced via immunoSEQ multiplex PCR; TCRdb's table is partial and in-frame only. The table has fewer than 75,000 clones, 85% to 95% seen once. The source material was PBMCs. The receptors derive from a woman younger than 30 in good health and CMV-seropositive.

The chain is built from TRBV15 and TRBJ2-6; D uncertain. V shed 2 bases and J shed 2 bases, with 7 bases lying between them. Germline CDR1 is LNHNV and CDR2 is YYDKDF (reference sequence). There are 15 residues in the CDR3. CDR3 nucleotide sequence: TGTGCCACCAGCAGACCTAGAACTGGGGCCAACGTCCTGACTTTC. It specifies CATSRPRTGANVLTF.

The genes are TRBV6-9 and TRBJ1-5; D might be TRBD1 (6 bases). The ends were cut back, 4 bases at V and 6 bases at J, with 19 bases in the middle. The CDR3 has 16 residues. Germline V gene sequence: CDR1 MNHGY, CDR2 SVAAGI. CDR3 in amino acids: CASSFSGGGIGQPQHF. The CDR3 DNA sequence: TGTGCCAGCAGTTTTTCGGGAGGGGGGATTGGTCAGCCCCAGCATTTT.

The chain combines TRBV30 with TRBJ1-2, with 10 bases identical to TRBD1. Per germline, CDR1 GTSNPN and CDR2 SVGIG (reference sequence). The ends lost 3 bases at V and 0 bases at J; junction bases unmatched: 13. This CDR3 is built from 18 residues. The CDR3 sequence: CAWRRATGGVLSNYGYTF. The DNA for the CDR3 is TGTGCCTGGAGACGTGCGACAGGGGGCGTCCTCTCTAACTATGGCTACACCTTC.

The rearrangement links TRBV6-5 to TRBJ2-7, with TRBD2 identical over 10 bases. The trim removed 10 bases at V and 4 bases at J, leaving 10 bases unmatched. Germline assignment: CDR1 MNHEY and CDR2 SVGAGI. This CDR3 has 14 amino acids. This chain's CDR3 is CATRQRGGWYEQYF. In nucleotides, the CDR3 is TGTGCCACCCGTCAGCGGGGGGGTTGGTACGAGCAGTACTTC.

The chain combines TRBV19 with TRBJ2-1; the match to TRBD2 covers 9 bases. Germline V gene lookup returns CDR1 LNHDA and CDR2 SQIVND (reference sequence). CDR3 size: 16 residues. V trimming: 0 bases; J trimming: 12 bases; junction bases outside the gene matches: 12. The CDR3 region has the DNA TGTGCCAGTAGTATAGATGGGGGTTTCCGACTAGCGGCGCAGTTCTTC. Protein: CASSIDGGFRLAAQFF.

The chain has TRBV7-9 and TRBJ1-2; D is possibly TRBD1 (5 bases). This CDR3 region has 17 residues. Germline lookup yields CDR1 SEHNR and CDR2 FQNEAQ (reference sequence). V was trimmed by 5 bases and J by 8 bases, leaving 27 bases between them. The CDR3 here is CASSRNGGGSDLSGYTF. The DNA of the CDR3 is TGTGCCAGCAGCCGAAACGGGGGGGGATCCGATCTATCCGGCTACACCTTC.

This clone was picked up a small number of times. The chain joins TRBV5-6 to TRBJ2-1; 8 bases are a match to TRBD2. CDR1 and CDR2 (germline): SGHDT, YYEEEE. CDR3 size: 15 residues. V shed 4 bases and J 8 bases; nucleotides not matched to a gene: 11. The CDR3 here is CASSPVATGGYEQFF. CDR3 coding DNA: TGTGCCAGCAGCCCAGTAGCTACGGGGGGGTATGAGCAGTTCTTC.

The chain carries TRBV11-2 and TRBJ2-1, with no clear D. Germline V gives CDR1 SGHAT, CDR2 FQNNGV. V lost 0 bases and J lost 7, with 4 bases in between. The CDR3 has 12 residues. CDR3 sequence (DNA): TGTGCCAGCAGCTTAGACTTAAATGAGCAGTTCTTC. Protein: CASSLDLNEQFF. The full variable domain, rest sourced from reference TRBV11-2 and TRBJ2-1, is EAGVAQSPRYKIIEKRQSVAFWCNPISGHATLYWYQQILGQGPKLLIQFQNNGVVDDSQLPKDRFSAERLKGVDSTLKIQPAKLEDSAVYLCASSLDLNEQFFGPGTRLTVL.

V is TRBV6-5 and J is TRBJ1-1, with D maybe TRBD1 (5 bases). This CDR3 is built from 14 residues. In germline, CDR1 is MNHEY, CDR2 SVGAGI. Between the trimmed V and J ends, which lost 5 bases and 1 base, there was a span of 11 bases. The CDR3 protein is CASSLTAWNTEAFF. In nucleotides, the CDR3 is TGTGCCAGCAGTCTGACAGCGTGGAACACTGAAGCTTTCTTT.

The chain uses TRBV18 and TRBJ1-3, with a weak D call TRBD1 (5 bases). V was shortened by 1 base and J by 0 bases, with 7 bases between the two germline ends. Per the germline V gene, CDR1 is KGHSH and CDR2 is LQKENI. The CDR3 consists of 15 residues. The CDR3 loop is CASSPQTASGNTIYF. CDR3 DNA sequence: TGTGCCAGCTCACCACAGACAGCCTCTGGAAACACCATATATTTT.

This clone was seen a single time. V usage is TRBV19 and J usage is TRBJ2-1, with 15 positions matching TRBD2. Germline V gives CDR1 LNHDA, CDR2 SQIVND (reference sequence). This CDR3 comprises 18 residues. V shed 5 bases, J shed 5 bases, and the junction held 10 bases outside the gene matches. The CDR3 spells CASSPGLAGGLANNEQFF. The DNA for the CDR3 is TGTGCCAGTAGTCCAGGACTAGCGGGGGGGCTGGCGAACAATGAGCAGTTCTTC. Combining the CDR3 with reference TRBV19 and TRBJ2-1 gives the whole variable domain DGGITQSPKYLFRKEGQNVTLSCEQNLNHDAMYWYRQDPGQGLRLIYYSQIVNDFQKGDIAEGYSVSREKKESFPLTVTSAQKNPTAFYLCASSPGLAGGLANNEQFFGPGTRLTVL.

The CDR3 spells CASSVGQENTEAFF. The CDR3 nucleotides read TGTGCCAGCAGTGTAGGACAGGAGAACACTGAAGCTTTCTTT. The rearrangement joins TRBV6-5 to TRBJ1-1; the match to TRBD1 covers 7 bases. From germline, CDR1 is MNHEY and CDR2 SVGAGI. This CDR3 comprises 14 residues. With 5 bases clipped from V and 1 base from J, the junction kept 4 bases outside the gene matches.

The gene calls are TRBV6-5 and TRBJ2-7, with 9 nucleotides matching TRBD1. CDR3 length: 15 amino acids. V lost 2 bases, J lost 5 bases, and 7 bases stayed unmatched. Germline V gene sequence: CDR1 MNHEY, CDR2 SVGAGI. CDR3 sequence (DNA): TGTGCCAGCAGTTACGAGGGGACAGGGTCCCACGAGCAGTACTTC. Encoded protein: CASSYEGTGSHEQYF.

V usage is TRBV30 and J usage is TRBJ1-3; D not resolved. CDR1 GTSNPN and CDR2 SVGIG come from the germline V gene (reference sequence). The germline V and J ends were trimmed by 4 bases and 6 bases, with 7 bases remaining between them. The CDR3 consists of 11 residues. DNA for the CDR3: TGTGCCTGGAAGGGAGAAAACACCATATATTTT. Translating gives CAWKGENTIYF.

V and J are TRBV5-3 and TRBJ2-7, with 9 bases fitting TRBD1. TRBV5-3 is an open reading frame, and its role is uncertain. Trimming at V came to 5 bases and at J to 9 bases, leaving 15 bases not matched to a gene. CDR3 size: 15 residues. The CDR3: CARRGPGQGSPGQYF. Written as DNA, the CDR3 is TGTGCCAGAAGAGGCCCGGGACAGGGATCCCCGGGGCAGTACTTC.

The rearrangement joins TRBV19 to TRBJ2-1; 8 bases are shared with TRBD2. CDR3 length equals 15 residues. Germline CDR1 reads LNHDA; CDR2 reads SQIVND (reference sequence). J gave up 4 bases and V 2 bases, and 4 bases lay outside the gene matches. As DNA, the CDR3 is TGTGCCAGTAGTATACGCGGGGGGCAATACAATGAGCAGTTCTTC. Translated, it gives CASSIRGGQYNEQFF.